One sample yielded the 17 T cell receptor beta chains listed below, sequenced in a study of T cells after yellow fever vaccination. TCRdb reprocessed the 5' RACE reads via MiXCR and lists one record per CDR3 protein. The top ten clones hold under 30% of a sample with a few hundred thousand distinct CDR3 sequences, about 4% of them seen once. The source material was PBMCs, sampled 5 days after the yellow fever booster vaccination. The receptors here all came from a man younger than 35 who received the YFV17D yellow fever vaccine.

The chain joins TRBV6-5 to TRBJ1-5, with 7 bases aligning to TRBD1. The V segment lost 4 bases and the J segment 9 bases; nucleotides outside the gene matches: 9. CDR1 and CDR2 from the germline V gene are MNHEY and SVGAGI. This CDR3 spans 14 amino acids. Here the CDR3 reads CASSSDREDRPQHF. Written as DNA, the CDR3 is TGTGCCAGCAGTTCCGACAGGGAGGACCGGCCCCAGCATTTT.

This clonotype was counted a few times. This chain links TRBV21-1 with TRBJ2-1; the table's D call TRBD2 went unverified against the DNA. TRBV21-1 is an annotated pseudogene. This CDR3 comprises 13 residues. CDR3 sequence reads: CASTFSGGLEQFF. CDR3 nucleotide sequence: TGTGCCAGCACCTTTAGCGGGGGGCTGGAGCAGTTCTTC.

This clonotype came up many times. The chain links TRBV5-5 to TRBJ2-5; D gene unclear. The germline gives CDR1 SGHKS, CDR2 YYEKEE (reference sequence). CDR3 length equals 13 residues. Trimming took off 3 bases at V and 3 bases at J, with 9 bases between the two ends. The CDR3 nucleotides read TGTGCCAGCAGCTCAAATGGAGAAGAGACCCAGTACTTC. It encodes CASSSNGEETQYF. The full variable domain, its missing parts supplied by reference TRBV5-5 and TRBJ2-5, is DAGVTQSPTHLIKTRGQQVTLRCSPISGHKSVSWYQQVLGQGPQFIFQYYEKEERGRGNFPDRFSARQFPNYSSELNVNALLLGDSALYLCASSSNGEETQYFGPGTRLLVL.

The J gene is TRBJ2-1, the V gene TRBV11-2; 7 positions agree with TRBD2. Trimming took 5 bases from V and 8 from J; bases not matched to a gene: 12. This CDR3 has 15 amino acids. The germline V gene encodes CDR1 SGHAT and CDR2 FQNNGV. CDR3 protein: CASSPIRRGRDEQFF. The DNA for the CDR3 is TGTGCCAGCAGCCCTATCAGGCGGGGGAGAGATGAGCAGTTCTTC.

This clonotype was counted a few times. This chain links TRBV20-1 with TRBJ2-7, with 7 bases matching TRBD1. The CDR3 consists of 15 residues. Germline CDR1 reads DFQATT; CDR2 reads SNEGSKA (reference sequence). Germline trimming cut 4 bases from V and 2 bases from J; bases unmatched to any gene: 11. The CDR3 nucleotides read TGCAGTGCTACCCTACACCGGACAGGCCCCTACGAGCAGTACTTC. Encoded protein: CSATLHRTGPYEQYF.

The chain joins TRBV9 to TRBJ2-3; D is unclear. The V end lost 2 bases, the J end lost 8 bases, and 9 bases lay between the germline ends. Per the germline V gene, CDR1 is SGDLS and CDR2 is YYNGEE. The CDR3 extends over 12 amino acids. In DNA, the CDR3 is TGTGCCAGCAGCGTTGACTCATCTACGCAGTATTTT. Encoded protein: CASSVDSSTQYF.

The sample holds many counts of this clonotype. This rearrangement joins TRBV6-2 or TRBV6-3 to TRBJ1-6, with 9 bases aligning to TRBD1. The V segment lost 5 bases and the J segment 13 bases; nucleotides outside the gene matches: 12. Germline loops: CDR1 MNHEY, CDR2 SVGEGT. There are 15 residues in the CDR3. Here the CDR3 DNA reads TGTGCCAGCAGTCGCAATCCGGGACAGGGTGCTCCCCTCCACTTT. Protein sequence: CASSRNPGQGAPLHF.

This clonotype was observed many times. The chain is built from TRBV5-4 and TRBJ2-3; TRBD2 is a possible D gene (6 bases). The V end lost 0 bases, the J end lost 2 bases, and 10 bases lay between the germline ends. Germline V gene sequence: CDR1 SGHNT, CDR2 YYREEE (reference sequence). The CDR3 has 15 amino acids. CDR3 amino acids: CASSLDGGFTDTQYF. In nucleotides, the CDR3 is TGTGCCAGCAGCTTGGACGGGGGTTTCACAGATACGCAGTATTTT.

This clonotype was observed a few times. The DNA of the CDR3 is TGTGCCAGCAGTTTTTTTGGGGGGCGAGCGGAGACCCAGTACTTC. It codes for CASSFFGGRAETQYF. The chain couples TRBV27 to TRBJ2-5; tentatively, D is TRBD1 or TRBD2 (6 bases each). Trimming cost V 3 bases and J 5 bases, with 16 bases left between them. Germline V CDR1 and CDR2: MNHEY, SMNVEV (reference sequence). CDR3 length: 15 residues.

This clonotype was seen repeatedly, ten times or more. The CDR3 here is CSARAYNEQFF. CDR3 DNA: TGCAGTGCTAGAGCCTACAATGAGCAGTTCTTC. This chain joins TRBV20-1 and TRBJ2-1, with D unresolved. Germline lookup yields CDR1 DFQATT and CDR2 SNEGSKA (reference sequence). This CDR3 contains 11 residues. V was pared by 1 base and J by 2 bases, with 0 bases between.

Ten or more counts support this clonotype. This chain uses TRBV7-2 with TRBJ2-1, with a possible D match to TRBD1 (5 bases). Per the germline V gene, CDR1 is SGHTA and CDR2 is FQGNSA. V was clipped by 5 bases and J by 7 bases, with 21 bases between them. The CDR3 is 16 amino acids. DNA of the CDR3: TGTGCCAGCAGCCCGCGTCAGGGATCTAGTGGGAATGAGCAGTTCTTC. Translation: CASSPRQGSSGNEQFF.

In this sample, this clonotype turned up many times. V is TRBV4-1 and J is TRBJ2-2, with D uncertain. V was clipped by 6 bases and J by 4 bases, with 12 bases between them. The CDR3 is 14 amino acids. Per germline, CDR1 MGHRA and CDR2 YSYEKL. The CDR3 bases are TGCGCCAGCAGTCTCGTTGGTCCCACCGGGGAGCTGTTTTTT. It specifies CASSLVGPTGELFF.

This clonotype has a handful of counts. V usage is TRBV20-1 and J usage is TRBJ2-5; 8 bases fit TRBD2. Germline V gene data show CDR1 as DFQATT and CDR2 as SNEGSKA (reference sequence). V was pared by 4 bases and J by 1 base, with 11 bases of the junction left unmatched. This CDR3 contains 16 residues. The CDR3 coding sequence is TGCAGTGCTAACCACGGGGAGCGGGGGCCCCAAGAGACCCAGTACTTC. It is translated as CSANHGERGPQETQYF.

This clonotype was counted only a few times. V is TRBV6-2 or TRBV6-3 and J is TRBJ1-6; weak D call: TRBD1 (6 bases). This CDR3 comprises 14 residues. V was pared by 7 bases and J by 7 bases, with 14 bases between. CDR1 and CDR2 (germline): MNHEY, SVGEGT. CDR3 sequence (DNA): TGTGCCAGCATCCACCGGACAGAAAATTCACCCCTCCACTTT. Protein sequence: CASIHRTENSPLHF.

In its sample, this clonotype was seen many times. The V gene is TRBV9, the J gene TRBJ2-7, with D possibly TRBD1 on 6 matching bases. The V end was cut by 0 bases, the J end by 1 base, with 14 bases between. There are 16 residues in the CDR3. Germline V gene lookup returns CDR1 SGDLS and CDR2 YYNGEE. The CDR3 DNA follows: TGTGCCAGCAGCGTAGAGGACAGAGCCCCTTCCTACGAGCAGTACTTC. It specifies CASSVEDRAPSYEQYF. Full variable domain (outside the CDR3, taken from reference TRBV9 and TRBJ2-7): DSGVTQTPKHLITATGQRVTLRCSPRSGDLSVYWYQQSLDQGLQFLIQYYNGEERAKGNILERFSAQQFPDLHSELNLSSLELGDSALYFCASSVEDRAPSYEQYFGPGTRLTVT.

This clonotype has a count of ten or more. The chain's CDR3 is CASSSFNNEQFF. CDR3 in DNA: TGTGCCAGCAGCTCCTTTAACAATGAGCAGTTCTTC. The chain uses TRBV7-8 and TRBJ2-1, with D hard to call. Germline CDR1 SGHVS, CDR2 FQNEAQ. The CDR3 sequence is 12 residues long. The germline V and J ends were trimmed by 4 bases and 5 bases, with 6 bases remaining between them.

This clonotype occurred a few times. V gene TRBV29-1 combines with J gene TRBJ1-5, with a weak D call TRBD1 (5 bases). Germline lookup yields CDR1 SQVTM and CDR2 ANQGSEA. Trimming pared 7 bases from V and 2 bases from J, leaving 9 bases between. This CDR3 spans 12 amino acids. CDR3 nucleotide sequence: TGCAGCGCACAGGATGGCAATCAGCCCCAGCATTTT. It specifies CSAQDGNQPQHF. Using reference TRBV29-1 and TRBJ1-5 for the parts outside the CDR3, the full variable domain is SAVISQKPSRDICQRGTSLTIQCQVDSQVTMMFWYRQQPGQSLTLIATANQGSEATYESGFVIDKFPISRPNLTFSTLTVSNMSPEDSSIYLCSAQDGNQPQHFGDGTRLSIL.